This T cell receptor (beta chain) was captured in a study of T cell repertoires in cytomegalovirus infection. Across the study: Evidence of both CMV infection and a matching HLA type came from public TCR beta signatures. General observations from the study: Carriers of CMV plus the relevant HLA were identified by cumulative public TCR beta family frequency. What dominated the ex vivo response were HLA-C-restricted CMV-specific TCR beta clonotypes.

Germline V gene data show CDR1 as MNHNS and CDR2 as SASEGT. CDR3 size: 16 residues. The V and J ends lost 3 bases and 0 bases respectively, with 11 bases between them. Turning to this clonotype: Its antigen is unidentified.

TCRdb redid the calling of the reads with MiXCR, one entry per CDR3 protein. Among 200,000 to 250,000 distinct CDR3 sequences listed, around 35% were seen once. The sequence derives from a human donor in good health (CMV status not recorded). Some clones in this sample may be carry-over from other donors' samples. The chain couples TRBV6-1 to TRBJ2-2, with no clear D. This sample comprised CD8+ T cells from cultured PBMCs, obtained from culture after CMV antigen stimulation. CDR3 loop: CASSDWTDANTGELFF. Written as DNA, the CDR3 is TGTGCCAGCAGTGACTGGACGGACGCGAACACCGGGGAGCTGTTTTTT.